This TCR beta chain was identified during a study of CXCR3-negative and CXCR3-positive naive CD8 T cells. Study at large: Sequencing gave roughly 130 million TRB reads overall, about 1.5 +/- 0.3 million per library.

In preparing the TRB cDNA libraries, 5' RACE with UMI labels was used. Reprocessing the 5' RACE reads, TCRdb reports a single entry for every CDR3 protein and omits DNA. The listing contains some 39,000 distinct CDR3 sequences. As for this clonotype: Its matching antigen is unknown.

General observations from the study: Naive cells used TRBV-TRBJ genes in much the same way whether CXCR3-negative or CXCR3-positive; memory cells did not.

The CDR3 consists of 15 residues. Germline CDR1 and CDR2: SGHDN and FVKESK. The sequence derives from a human donor in good health. Some clones in this sample may be carry-over from other donors' samples. Input material: naive CXCR3- CD8+ T cells from blood. Subset of the sample: CD45RO-CCR7+CD27+CD95- naive CD8+ T cells lacking CXCR3 (TNR3-). The chain combines TRBV14 with TRBJ2-1; TCRdb selects TRBD2, and the lack of DNA leaves this call unchecked. The CDR3 protein is CASSLTSGLWGEQFF.